The 10 T cell receptor beta chains in this list originate from one sample, sequenced in a study of T cell changes during pregnancy in multiple sclerosis. TCRdb's copy holds only in-frame clones and misses some; the assay was immunoSEQ multiplex PCR. The sample lists under 90,000 clones, approximately 92% occurring once. Sequencing was performed on peripheral blood, taken after pregnancy. The origin of the receptors is a female donor in good health, enrolled as a control in a pregnancy study.

This chain links TRBV25-1 with TRBJ1-1, with 9 nucleotides matching TRBD1. CDR3 length: 14 residues. From germline, CDR1 is MGHDK and CDR2 SYGVNS. J was trimmed by 4 bases and V by 5 bases; bases with no gene match: 5. CDR3 protein: CASSLTGGITEAFF. The CDR3 DNA reads as TGTGCCAGCAGTCTCACAGGGGGCATCACTGAAGCTTTCTTT. Filled out from reference TRBV25-1 and TRBJ1-1, the complete variable domain reads EADIYQTPRYLVIGTGKKITLECSQTMGHDKMYWYQQDPGMELHLIHYSYGVNSTEKGDLSSESTVSRIRTEHFPLTLESARPSHTSQYLCASSLTGGITEAFFGQGTRLTVV.

The chain recombines TRBV7-2 with TRBJ2-3; 10 bases map to TRBD2. V was pared by 3 bases and J by 7 bases, with 13 bases of the junction left unmatched. This CDR3 spans 17 amino acids. In germline, CDR1 is SGHTA, CDR2 FQGNSA. The CDR3 loop reads CASSLRPSGGPGNTQYF. In nucleotides, the CDR3 is TGTGCCAGCAGCTTGAGGCCTAGCGGGGGTCCCGGTAATACGCAGTATTTT.

This clone was seen more than once but under ten times. V is TRBV28 and J is TRBJ1-2; the match to TRBD1 covers 8 bases. Per the germline V gene, CDR1 is MDHEN and CDR2 is SYDVKM. This CDR3 has 15 amino acids. The V segment lost 2 bases and the J segment 2 bases; nucleotides outside the gene matches: 4. The CDR3 sequence: CASSLGGTGNYGYTF. DNA for the CDR3: TGTGCCAGCAGTTTAGGGGGGACAGGAAACTATGGCTACACCTTC.

The CDR3 DNA is TGTGCCAGCAGCCAGGGGGGGGGCTATGGCTACACCTTC. Its translation: CASSQGGGYGYTF. The rearrangement links TRBV14 to TRBJ1-2; tentative D call: TRBD1 (5 bases). Trimming removed 3 bases from V and 4 bases from J, with 9 bases in between. Germline values: CDR1 SGHDN, CDR2 FVKESK. This CDR3 is 13 amino acids long.

The CDR3, as DNA: TGTGCCAGCAGTACAGGGGTTAATTCACCCCTCCACTTT. Protein sequence: CASSTGVNSPLHF. The chain recombines TRBV27 with TRBJ1-6; TRBD1 agrees at 7 bases. The CDR3 loop spans 13 amino acids. After removal of 5 bases from V and 6 bases from J, the junction contained 1 base not matched to a gene. CDR1 and CDR2 (germline): MNHEY, SMNVEV (reference sequence).

The chain has TRBV4-3 and TRBJ1-1; D is possibly TRBD1 (5 bases). This CDR3 comprises 13 residues. Trimming removed 0 bases at V and 6 bases at J, with 8 bases between. Germline values: CDR1 LGHNA, CDR2 YSLEER. The CDR3 coding sequence is TGCGCCAGCAGCCAAGAATTCAGGGCTGAAGCTTTCTTT. Protein: CASSQEFRAEAFF.

The genes are TRBV5-6 and TRBJ2-1; TRBD2 is a possible D gene (6 bases). Looked up from germline, CDR1 is SGHDT and CDR2 is YYEEEE. The V end was cut by 0 bases, the J end by 5 bases, with 6 bases between. This CDR3 is 13 amino acids long. The CDR3: CASSLGGDNEQFF. As DNA, the CDR3 is TGTGCCAGCAGCTTGGGCGGGGACAATGAGCAGTTCTTC.

This sequence joins TRBV29-1 and TRBJ2-1, with D perhaps matching TRBD2 (5 bases). CDR3 size: 14 residues. Germline CDR1 and CDR2: SQVTM and ANQGSEA. Trimming left V 8 bases short and J 8 bases short, with 22 bases between. The CDR3 region is CSSSPGNLADEQFF. The CDR3 nucleotides read TGCAGCTCCTCCCCGGGAAATTTGGCCGATGAGCAGTTCTTC.

The chain links TRBV2 to TRBJ2-6; 7 bases agree with TRBD1. From germline, CDR1 is SNHLY and CDR2 FYNNEI. Germline trimming cut 4 bases from V and 2 bases from J; bases unmatched to any gene: 5. The CDR3 length is 16 residues. Here the CDR3 reads CASSADRATGANVLTF. CDR3 DNA: TGTGCCAGCAGTGCAGACAGGGCTACTGGGGCCAACGTCCTGACTTTC.

This sequence joins TRBV2 and TRBJ1-2; 7 nucleotides agree with TRBD1. The trim removed 3 bases at V and 8 bases at J, leaving 9 bases unmatched. Germline CDR1 SNHLY, CDR2 FYNNEI. The CDR3 loop spans 14 amino acids. In nucleotides, the CDR3 is TGTGCCAGCAGTGATCAGGGGGAGCAGCGCGGCTACACCTTC. This sequence encodes CASSDQGEQRGYTF.